This T cell receptor beta chain was captured by sequencing in a study of cytomegalovirus exposure and HLA in healthy donors listed by TCRdb under 2017. For context, the study as a whole: According to an earlier analysis of a few hundred of the donors, some 180 million T cells yielded roughly 100 million unique TCR beta sequences and less than 300 Gb of sequence data. An early release that covered roughly 600 HLA-typed donors contained approximately 300 gigabases of sequencing data and 80 million or so unique TCR sequences. Of the roughly 400 genotyped donors, over 70% fell in the genetic ancestry cluster associated with self-reported Caucasian donors. The study aimed to test whether signatures of past pathogen exposure could be identified by cataloging public T cell receptors. The study used immunosequencing to profile the T cell repertoires of approximately 650 subjects and linked those repertoires to cytomegalovirus serostatus. A separate validation cohort of 90 to 150 different subjects was used in addition to the 666-subject first cohort. High-throughput TCR immunosequencing, statistical association of individual TCRs with disease status, and machine learning were combined to predict cytomegalovirus infection status. In a later analysis, previously published TCR beta repertoires from several hundred donors were re-analyzed and high-resolution HLA genotyping was added so that TCR occurrence patterns could be studied. Rather than using new phenotypic data, the later analysis identified candidate immune exposures from TCR beta sequences and from how often those sequences occurred across donors. An earlier analysis of approximately 580 of the donors used high-throughput TCR beta sequencing to judge whether each TCR beta V gene segment behaved as functional or pseudogenic. Donor age, sex, ethnicity and CMV serostatus were compiled alongside the repertoire data. In a later genetic analysis, genome-wide SNP genotypes for about three fifths of the 666 donors were used, and that subset was treated as a discovery cohort. Every repertoire in the discovery cohort had been generated on one and the same sequencing platform. HLA typing covered class I and class II loci at four-digit resolution. Typing coverage varied by locus: roughly 629-640 donors for A, B, C, DRB1 and DQB1; approximately 560 for DQA1; over 600 for DPA1; around 450 for DPB1. Roughly 5 DR-DQ haplotypes were treated as single units for association and clustering because of strong linkage in the cohort. Among roughly 400 genotyped donors of the cohort, an average of around 220,000 unique TCR beta nucleotide sequences was sequenced per donor, of which about 20% were non-productive. Overall study outcomes, separate from this receptor: Correlated functional status among segregating V segments might be attributable to linkage disequilibrium, but an unknown experimental factor could not be ruled out. A further reported finding was that TCR beta sequences accurately predicted the HLA-A and HLA-B alleles for most subjects in the first cohort. In an earlier analysis of some 500 of the donors, most TCR beta V segments appeared in productive rearrangements about 90% or about 30% of the time, broadly matching IMGT annotations. The classifier was reported to diagnose cytomegalovirus status with high specificity and sensitivity in both the original cohort and the validation cohort. In a later analysis, HLA-associated TCR beta chains showed more clonal expansion and lower generation probabilities than non-associated chains that were equally common. A cluster of highly shared sequence variants was judged likely to represent a technical artifact of the sequencing pipeline. Because the 87-base-pair reads could not distinguish some IMGT-functional V segments, including TRBV6-2 and TRBV6-3, those segments were excluded. In vitro tests confirmed that a few of the cytomegalovirus-associated TCR beta chains recognize cytomegalovirus antigens. This cohort had only TCR beta chains sequenced, and the lack of alpha or paired-chain data limited which features could be detected. Compared with the approximately 670-donor mean, donors in an Asian-associated ancestry cluster had fewer N-insertions in productive TCRs, according to a later genetic analysis. Because some donors lacked HLA typing at each locus, the association tests relied only on the typed subset. According to a later analysis, most CMV-associated TCR beta chains appeared to be HLA-restricted, and the HLA associations seemed to be driven largely by CMV exposure. Most TCR sequences were observed very rarely across donors, whereas some public TCRs were present in many individuals. It was suggested by the authors that the approach could potentially be generalized to other disease states and immunological phenotypes. Immune exposure information for the cohort was limited to CMV serostatus. The earlier analysis of about 600 of the donors excluded over 15 rarely observed V segments, including chromosome 9 orphons, because counts were too low. In a later analysis, around 17,000 TCR beta sequences were associated with specific HLA alleles at a false discovery rate of 0.05. When HLA alleles, especially DR and DQ, strongly co-occurred, attributing TCR associations to individual alleles was difficult. According to a later analysis, TCR association rates differed among HLA loci, with DRB1 alleles showing the most associated TCRs and HLA-C alleles showing the fewest. Presence/absence analyses assumed roughly uniform sequencing depth across donors, an assumption that may not hold. In a later analysis, several top co-occurrence clusters were reported to appear linked to parvovirus B19, influenza, CMV and Epstein-Barr virus. The study listed 164 TCR beta chains as associated with cytomegalovirus. In a later genetic analysis, a missense DCLRE1C variant was associated with V-gene and J-gene trimming of TCR beta chains, and the association was replicated in an independent cohort.

The CDR1 and CDR2 encoded by the germline V gene are SGHRS and YFSETQ. Including the terminal cysteine and phenylalanine, the CDR3 comprises 14 residues. Left in the record is the CDR3 DNA by itself, 42 bases read in frame from the first base. The method was the immunoSEQ multiplex PCR assay. A mixture of 60 forward primers for TCR Vbeta segments and 13 reverse primers for TCR Jbeta segments was used in the multiplex PCR. A multiplex PCR assay on genomic DNA amplified the CDR3 region of rearranged TCR beta genes. On the Illumina HiSeq System, the amplified TCR beta libraries were sequenced as 87-base-pair reads. In the original analysis: Across the 600 to 700 repertoires, a later analysis counted 78 million or so unique TCR beta chains, around 10 million of which were shared by at least two donors. Raw reads were error-corrected and collapsed into unique sequences with a nearest-neighbor algorithm that merged closely related sequences to remove PCR and sequencing errors. V, D and J gene segments were assigned by aligning CDR3 sequences to IMGT reference sequences. Each retained sequence needed at least a six-nucleotide match to both a V gene segment and a J gene segment. A rearrangement counted as productive if the CDR3 had no stop codons and remained in frame with V and J, and every other rearrangement counted as non-productive. Following IMGT convention, CDR3 was defined as the stretch from the second conserved V-encoded cysteine to the conserved J-encoded phenylalanine. The earlier analysis of fewer than 700 of the donors excluded sequences that lacked an unambiguous match to a single V gene segment. An earlier analysis of fewer than 750 of the donors called V segments functional above 56.7% productive rearrangements and segregating when the between-donor standard deviation exceeded 5%. A statistical classification framework was built for diagnosing cytomegalovirus status from the catalog of TCR beta chain sequences. V and J gene assignment, in a later analysis, came from comparing TCR nucleotide sequences with IMGT/GENE-DB human TR gene sequences. In a later analysis, CDR3 sequences and most-parsimonious VDJ recombination scenarios were assigned using the TCRdist pipeline. A later analysis defined each TCR beta chain by its CDR3 amino acid sequence plus V-gene family, and excluded reads lacking a unique V-gene family. As a way to deal with suspected cross-contamination and a sequencing artifact, a later analysis dropped hundreds of nucleotide sequences that were highly shared and had low generation probability. A later analysis calculated a clonal expansion index for each public chain from normalized within-repertoire ranks of inferred template counts. In a later analysis, generation probabilities were computed using a VDJ recombination model fitted to out-of-frame rearrangements, and the results were checked against IGoR. Hypergeometric tests were used in a later analysis to score TCR-TCR, TCR-HLA and TCR-CMV co-occurrence, with a repertoire-size bias correction applied to the TCR pairs. To estimate false discovery rates, a later analysis permuted the HLA or CMV assignments 20 times. In a later analysis, co-occurring TCRs were grouped using DBSCAN, and TCRdist sequence similarity was added for clustering within HLA-allele-positive subsets. Repertoires with fewer than 30,000 or more than 120,000 public chains, plus five repertoires with anomalous nucleotide sharing, were excluded from co-occurrence clustering. TCRdb re-hosts the immuneACCESS table, in-frame sequences only. Its copies lack some clones; in the studies checked, an unresolved V gene accounts for under half of them, and the cause for the rest is not known. From that table come the V and J calls and clone size; the DNA was used to work out D and trimming. The sample contains tens of thousands of clones, approximately 90% of them found a single time. 2% to 3% of the sample lies in the top ten.

As to this clone: Its antigen remains undetermined. At one end, the junction sequence differs from germline, possibly due to a read error.

The cohort consisted of more than 650 healthy bone marrow donors. At the time of sampling, all cohort members were nominally healthy, though unrecorded immune exposures were likely present. The donor was CMV seronegative and belonged to the group of 350 to 400 seronegative cohort members. Each donor provided a peripheral blood sample, and peripheral blood mononuclear cells were used for TCR beta sequencing. The Qiagen DNeasy Blood Extraction Kit was used to extract genomic DNA from the blood cell samples. The sample was PBMCs. The origin of this receptor is a woman under 30 in good health and CMV-seronegative. Rearrangement joined TRBV5-1 to TRBJ2-3; the D segment cannot be called with confidence. The bases are TGTGCCAGCAACCCCGCCCCAGGCACAGATACGCAGTATTTT. Translated, it gives CASNPAPGTDTQYF.